One and the same sample provided the 31 T cell receptor beta chains below, sequenced in a study of CD8+CD57+ T cells in acquired aplastic anemia (dated by TCRdb to the late 2010s). Sequencing took place on an Illumina HiSeq 2000. TCR beta VDJ combination and CDR3 sequence profiling used genomic DNA as the template. TCRdb reanalyzed the raw reads on its own, using fastp at Q25 for trimming and MiXCR for clone calling, and kept in-frame beta chains. Entries that share a CDR3 protein sequence are merged under the most common genes and DNA. A total of about 240,000 distinct CDR3 sequences appear in this sample, around 43% of them only once. The ten largest account for 7.8% of the sample. Expansion of CD8+CD57+ cells had been shown by flow cytometry in the patients chosen for sequencing. The source material was sorted CD4+, CD8+, or CD8+CD57+ T cells (not recorded which) from PBMCs. These receptors originate from a human donor with aplastic anemia.

This clonotype was picked up a small number of times. V usage is TRBV30 and J usage is TRBJ1-1; D may be TRBD1 (5 bases). CDR1 and CDR2 (germline): GTSNPN, SVGIG (reference sequence). The CDR3 is made up of 14 amino acids. With 2 bases removed from V and 1 base from J, the gap between germline ends came to 11 bases. The CDR3, as DNA: TGTGCCTGGAGTACCGGGACGGGGAACACTGAAGCTTTCTTT. Amino acid sequence: CAWSTGTGNTEAFF.

The chain is built from TRBV19 and TRBJ2-1, with TRBD1 as a possible D gene (5 bases). There are 16 residues in the CDR3. Deletions cut 6 bases from V and 0 bases from J, with 15 bases between. Germline V gene lookup returns CDR1 LNHDA and CDR2 SQIVND (reference sequence). CDR3 loop: CASSLFRQHSYNEQFF. The CDR3 nucleotides are TGTGCCAGTAGCTTATTTAGACAGCACTCCTACAATGAGCAGTTCTTC. Full variable domain (missing parts from reference TRBV19 and TRBJ2-1): DGGITQSPKYLFRKEGQNVTLSCEQNLNHDAMYWYRQDPGQGLRLIYYSQIVNDFQKGDIAEGYSVSREKKESFPLTVTSAQKNPTAFYLCASSLFRQHSYNEQFFGPGTRLTVL.

This clonotype was counted once. The V call is TRBV7-2, the J call TRBJ2-1; TRBD2 matches 12 bases. The germline V gene has CDR1 SGHTA and CDR2 FQGNSA. V dropped 5 bases and J dropped 9; count of bases not matched to a gene: 8. This CDR3 contains 15 residues. The CDR3 sequence is CASSQPSGGGSEQFF. The CDR3 DNA is TGTGCCAGCAGCCAGCCTAGCGGGGGGGGAAGTGAGCAGTTCTTC.

This clonotype was seen a few times. V is TRBV29-1 and J is TRBJ2-7; 10 bases line up with TRBD1. The germline CDR1 and CDR2 sequences are SQVTM and ANQGSEA. V lost 5 bases to trimming and J lost 2 bases; unmatched junction nucleotides: 3. The CDR3 spans 13 residues. DNA of the CDR3: TGCAGCGTTCCCGGGACAGGGGCCTACGAGCAGTACTTC. Its protein product is CSVPGTGAYEQYF.

This clonotype was recorded many times. The chain has TRBV28 and TRBJ1-3; TRBD1 is a possible D gene (5 bases). Germline lookup yields CDR1 MDHEN and CDR2 SYDVKM. The CDR3 runs to 14 residues. Trimming removed 5 bases from V and 3 bases from J, with 11 bases in between. The CDR3 protein is CASSAGTDGNTIYF. CDR3 DNA sequence: TGTGCCAGCAGTGCAGGGACGGATGGAAACACCATATATTTT. Full variable domain (outside the CDR3, taken from reference TRBV28 and TRBJ1-3): DVKVTQSSRYLVKRTGEKVFLECVQDMDHENMFWYRQDPGLGLRLIYFSYDVKMKEKGDIPEGYSVSREKKERFSLILESASTNQTSMYLCASSAGTDGNTIYFGEGSWLTVV.

V is TRBV6-5 and J is TRBJ2-1, with TRBD1 matching 9 bases. This CDR3 comprises 15 residues. V shed 5 bases, J shed 6 bases, and the junction held 8 bases outside the gene matches. CDR1 MNHEY and CDR2 SVGAGI come from the germline V gene. The CDR3 bases are TGTGCCAGCAGTGCCGCCGGGACAGGGCGCAATGAGCAGTTCTTC. Its translation is CASSAAGTGRNEQFF.

V gene TRBV7-9 combines with J gene TRBJ2-5, with unresolved D. Germline CDR1 is SEHNR and CDR2 is FQNEAQ (reference sequence). Trimming cost V 3 bases and J 2 bases, with 13 bases left between them. CDR3 length: 15 residues. The CDR3 here is CASSFPKSQQETQYF. The CDR3 nucleotides read TGTGCCAGCAGCTTCCCGAAATCACAACAAGAGACCCAGTACTTC.

The chain is built from TRBV19 and TRBJ1-5, with D unclear. The germline CDR1 and CDR2 sequences are LNHDA and SQIVND (reference sequence). V lost 1 base, J lost 1 base, and 11 bases lay in between. The CDR3 covers 16 residues. The CDR3 sequence is CASSIVTVFSNQPQHF. CDR3 nucleotide sequence: TGTGCCAGTAGTATAGTAACGGTTTTCAGCAATCAGCCCCAGCATTTT.

There are many counts of this clonotype. The rearrangement links TRBV29-1 to TRBJ2-7; TRBD1 agrees at 11 bases. This CDR3 is built from 13 residues. The V gene end was trimmed by 7 bases and the J gene end by 3 bases; junction bases not matched to a gene: 5. From germline, CDR1 is SQVTM and CDR2 ANQGSEA. CDR3 in DNA: TGCAGCGGAACCGGGACAGGGGGCTACGAGCAGTACTTC. Translating gives CSGTGTGGYEQYF.

There are many counts of this clonotype. This chain joins TRBV5-1 and TRBJ2-7, with D unclear. CDR1 SGHRS and CDR2 YFSETQ come from the germline V gene. Deletions cut 0 bases from V and 4 bases from J, with 14 bases between. CDR3 length: 15 residues. The DNA for the CDR3 is TGCGCCAGCAGCTTGGACCGGCCAGGATTTTACGAGCAGTACTTC. Protein sequence: CASSLDRPGFYEQYF.

In regard to this clonotype: Germline is not matched at one junction end, which may reflect a read error. Here the CDR3 reads CASSDGGGNNEQFF. The CDR3 DNA follows: TGTGCCAGCAGTGACGGGGGGGGAAACAATGAGCAGTTCTTC. This chain joins TRBV10-3 and TRBJ2-1, with 8 bases that match TRBD2. The CDR3 length is 14 residues. Germline lookup yields CDR1 ENHRY and CDR2 SYGVKD.

Many counts were recorded for this clonotype. The chain joins TRBV25-1 to TRBJ2-1; possible D gene TRBD1, 5 bases. The CDR3 is 14 amino acids. Per germline, CDR1 MGHDK and CDR2 SYGVNS. V lost 8 bases to trimming and J lost 3 bases, with 14 bases between them. The CDR3 region is CASGAAAYYNEQFF. CDR3 nucleotides: TGTGCCAGCGGGGCAGCCGCCTACTACAATGAGCAGTTCTTC.

This clonotype came up many times. For the CDR3, the DNA is TGTGCCAGCAGCCACCCCGGGAGGGCCTACGAGCAGTACTTC. This codes for CASSHPGRAYEQYF. This chain connects TRBV6-6 to TRBJ2-7; 8 nucleotides line up with TRBD2. The junction had 6 bases not matched to a gene; V was cut back by 6 bases and J by 2 bases. The length of the CDR3 is 14 residues. The germline CDR1 and CDR2 sequences are MNHNY and SVGAGI (reference sequence).

This clonotype was detected ten times or more. The gene calls are TRBV7-6 and TRBJ1-5; no clear D gene. This CDR3 has 13 amino acids. V shed 6 bases and J shed 6 bases, with 12 bases lying between them. Germline CDR1 SGHVS, CDR2 FNYEAQ. CDR3 in amino acids: CASSEGIGQPQHF. In nucleotides, the CDR3 is TGTGCCAGCAGTGAAGGGATCGGTCAGCCCCAGCATTTT.

This sequence joins TRBV30 and TRBJ2-1, with 7 bases that match TRBD2. CDR1 and CDR2 (germline): GTSNPN, SVGIG (reference sequence). The CDR3 has 13 residues. J gave up 6 bases and V 2 bases, and 4 bases lay outside the gene matches. As DNA, the CDR3 is TGTGCCTGGAGTTTGTGGGAGGGCAATGAGCAGTTCTTC. It encodes CAWSLWEGNEQFF.

The CDR3 is CATRLGPRVNTEAFF. CDR3 sequence (DNA): TGTGCCACCCGCTTGGGGCCCAGGGTGAACACTGAAGCTTTCTTT. The chain joins TRBV24-1 to TRBJ1-1, with D possibly matching TRBD1 (5 bases). CDR1 is KGHDR, CDR2 SFDVKD, per germline. V shed 9 bases and J shed 0 bases, with 16 bases lying between them. The CDR3 loop spans 15 amino acids.

As for this clonotype: This may arise from a read error, as a much more abundant clone is one base away. The chain has TRBV9 and TRBJ1-2, with TRBD1 identical over 7 bases. From germline, CDR1 is SGDLS and CDR2 YYNGEE. The CDR3 is 15 residues long. Trimming cost V 4 bases and J 1 base; bases outside gene matches: 7. The CDR3 spells CASSLSQGDNYGYTF. Written as DNA, the CDR3 is TGTGCCAGCAGCTTATCTCAGGGGGATAACTATGGCTACACCTTC. The complete variable domain, with remaining parts taken from reference TRBV9 and TRBJ1-2, reads DSGVTQTPKHLITATGQRVTLRCSPRSGDLSVYWYQQSLDQGLQFLIQYYNGEERAKGNILERFSAQQFPDLHSELNLSSLELGDSALYFCASSLSQGDNYGYTFGSGTRLTVV.

This clonotype was recorded once. This chain joins TRBV19 and TRBJ2-7, with 9 nucleotides matching TRBD2. Germline loops: CDR1 LNHDA, CDR2 SQIVND (reference sequence). Losses at the gene ends were 5 bases for V and 5 bases for J; bases not matched to a gene: 7. The CDR3 is 14 residues long. CDR3 sequence: CASSALAGAHEQYF. The CDR3 nucleotides read TGTGCCAGTAGTGCCTTAGCGGGGGCCCACGAGCAGTACTTC.

Concerning this clonotype: Since a much larger clone is just one base distant, this may be a read error. V gene TRBV10-3 combines with J gene TRBJ1-1; no clear D. With 3 bases removed from V and 5 bases from J, the gap between germline ends came to 19 bases. This CDR3 has 16 residues. Per the germline V gene, CDR1 is ENHRY and CDR2 is SYGVKD. CDR3 coding DNA: TGTGCCATCAGTGAAGGTGGGGTGGGTAGAGGAACTGAAGCTTTCTTT. Translated, it gives CAISEGGVGRGTEAFF.

The chain couples TRBV7-2 to TRBJ2-7, with 12 bases aligning to TRBD2. The trim removed 5 bases at V and 3 bases at J, leaving 5 bases unmatched. This CDR3 has 15 residues. Germline V gene sequence: CDR1 SGHTA, CDR2 FQGNSA. CDR3 region: CASSPRLAGVYEQYF. The DNA of the CDR3 is TGTGCCAGCAGCCCCAGACTAGCGGGAGTCTACGAGCAGTACTTC.

This rearrangement joins TRBV3-1 to TRBJ1-2; 9 nucleotides match TRBD1. The length of the CDR3 is 15 residues. The junction had 6 bases not matched to a gene; V was cut back by 4 bases and J by 3 bases. Germline CDR1 and CDR2: LGHDT and YNNKEL (reference sequence). The CDR3 protein is CASSPRQGVDYGYTF. The CDR3 DNA follows: TGTGCCAGCAGCCCCCGACAGGGGGTCGACTATGGCTACACCTTC. Full variable domain (rest looked up from reference TRBV3-1 and TRBJ1-2): DTAVSQTPKYLVTQMGNDKSIKCEQNLGHDTMYWYKQDSKKFLKIMFSYNNKELIINETVPNRFSPKSPDKAHLNLHINSLELGDSAVYFCASSPRQGVDYGYTFGSGTRLTVV.

The chain has TRBV19 and TRBJ1-2, with unresolved D. CDR3 length: 13 amino acids. Trimming removed 0 bases at V and 8 bases at J, with 10 bases between. The germline V gene encodes CDR1 LNHDA and CDR2 SQIVND (reference sequence). CDR3 sequence reads: CASSIDFNLGYTF. DNA for the CDR3: TGTGCCAGTAGTATAGATTTTAATCTCGGCTACACCTTC.

V usage is TRBV6-6 and J usage is TRBJ2-7, with 7 bases matching TRBD1. CDR3 length: 15 amino acids. The V gene's germline CDR1 is MNHNY and CDR2 SVGAGI (reference sequence). V shed 6 bases, J shed 3 bases, and the junction held 11 bases outside the gene matches. For the CDR3, the DNA is TGTGCCAGCAGCTCGATACGGGACAGTTACTACGAGCAGTACTTC. Its translation: CASSSIRDSYYEQYF.

This clonotype was counted a single time. The chain joins TRBV6-5 to TRBJ1-2; D is uncertain. Germline-derived CDR1 and CDR2 are MNHEY and SVGAGI. This CDR3 is 14 amino acids long. Trimming removed 7 bases at V and 0 bases at J, with 12 bases between. The CDR3 is CASKPGTSNYGYTF. The CDR3, as DNA: TGTGCCAGCAAGCCGGGCACTTCTAACTATGGCTACACCTTC.

This rearrangement joins TRBV20-1 to TRBJ2-3, with 10 bases aligning to TRBD1. This CDR3 contains 11 residues. Germline values: CDR1 DFQATT, CDR2 SNEGSKA (reference sequence). The V and J ends lost 1 base and 13 bases, in that order; junction bases with no gene match: 2. As DNA, the CDR3 is TGCAGTGCTAGAGCGGGACAGGGGAAGTATTTT. It is translated as CSARAGQGKYF.

The chain couples TRBV2 to TRBJ2-7; D unresolved. CDR1 and CDR2 (germline): SNHLY, FYNNEI. V was shortened by 5 bases and J by 9 bases, with 17 bases between the two germline ends. The CDR3 consists of 13 residues. The CDR3 protein is CASSPGSTQRQYF. CDR3 nucleotides: TGTGCCAGCAGTCCTGGGTCCACCCAGAGGCAGTACTTC.

This clonotype was recorded at least ten times. The genes are TRBV7-3 and TRBJ2-3; the match to TRBD2 covers 7 bases. This CDR3 contains 18 residues. From germline, CDR1 is SGHTA and CDR2 FQGTGA. With 5 bases clipped from V and 4 bases from J, the junction kept 18 bases outside the gene matches. CDR3 nucleotides: TGTGCCAGCAGCGAGGGAGGACCCGGCGGGAGTACGGCAGATACGCAGTATTTT. It is translated as CASSEGGPGGSTADTQYF.

This clonotype came up many times. The chain has TRBV20-1 and TRBJ1-6, with 10 bases fitting TRBD1. The CDR3 runs to 16 residues. The trim removed 5 bases at V and 9 bases at J, leaving 13 bases unmatched. Germline CDR1 DFQATT, CDR2 SNEGSKA (reference sequence). DNA of the CDR3: TGCAGTGCTTCTGCTGCCGGGACAGGGGATTCTTCACCCCTCCACTTT. Its protein is CSASAAGTGDSSPLHF.

This clonotype was detected only a few times. The V gene is TRBV6-5, the J gene TRBJ1-1; D ambiguous. From germline, CDR1 is MNHEY and CDR2 SVGAGI. CDR3 size: 17 residues. Trimming left V 4 bases short and J 1 base short, with 19 bases between. The CDR3 region is CASSLRAFDGTNTEAFF. The CDR3 nucleotides read TGTGCCAGCAGTTTACGGGCCTTCGACGGTACGAACACTGAAGCTTTCTTT.

This clonotype was seen more than once but under ten times. This chain joins TRBV20-1 and TRBJ2-7, with 10 bases aligning to TRBD2. This CDR3 has 15 residues. V trimming: 0 bases; J trimming: 6 bases; junction bases outside the gene matches: 8. Per the germline V gene, CDR1 is DFQATT and CDR2 is SNEGSKA (reference sequence). The CDR3 sequence is CSARDVSSGGLEQYF. The CDR3 region has the DNA TGCAGTGCTAGAGACGTATCTAGCGGGGGCCTCGAGCAGTACTTC.

This clonotype came up a few times. The rearrangement uses TRBV10-1 and TRBJ1-1; D gene unclear. Looked up from germline, CDR1 is WNHNN and CDR2 is SYGVQD (reference sequence). V was cut by 3 bases and J by 14 bases, with 25 bases left in between. The CDR3 spans 15 residues. The DNA of the CDR3 is TGCGCCAGCAGTGATGGCGGGCCGAGCTACGAGCAGTACTTCTTT. It encodes CASSDGGPSYEQYFF.